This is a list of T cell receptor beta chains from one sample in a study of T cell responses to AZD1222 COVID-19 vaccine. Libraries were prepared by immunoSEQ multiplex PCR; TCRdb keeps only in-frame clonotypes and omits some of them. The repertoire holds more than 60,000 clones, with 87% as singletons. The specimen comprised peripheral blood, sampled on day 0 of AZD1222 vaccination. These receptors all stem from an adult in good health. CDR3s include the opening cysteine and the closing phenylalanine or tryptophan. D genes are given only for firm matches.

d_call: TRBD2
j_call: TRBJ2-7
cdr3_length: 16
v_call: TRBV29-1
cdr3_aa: CSVEGLATSGDYEQYF

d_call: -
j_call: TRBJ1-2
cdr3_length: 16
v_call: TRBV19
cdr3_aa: CASSPGPLGPVYGYTF

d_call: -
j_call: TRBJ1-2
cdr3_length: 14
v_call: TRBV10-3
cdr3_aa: CAISVSPGADGYTF

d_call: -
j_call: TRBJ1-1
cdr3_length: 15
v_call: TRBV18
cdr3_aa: CASSPPQGRNTEAFF

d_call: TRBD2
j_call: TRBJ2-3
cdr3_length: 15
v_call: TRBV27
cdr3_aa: CATSEGSGSSDTQYF

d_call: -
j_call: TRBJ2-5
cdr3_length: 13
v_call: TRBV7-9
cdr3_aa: CASSTDTEETQYF

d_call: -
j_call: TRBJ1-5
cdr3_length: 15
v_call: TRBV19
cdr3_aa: CASSRAAAGNQPQHF

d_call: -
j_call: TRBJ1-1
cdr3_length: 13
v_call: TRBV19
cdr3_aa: CASSIVTNTEAFF

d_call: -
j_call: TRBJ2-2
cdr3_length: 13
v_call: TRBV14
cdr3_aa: CASSQGDRRELFF

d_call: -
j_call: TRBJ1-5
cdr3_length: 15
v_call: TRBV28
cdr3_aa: CASSPEAYSNQPQHF

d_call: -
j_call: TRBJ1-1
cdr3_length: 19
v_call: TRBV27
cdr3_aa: CASSLFHISGRVAWREAFF

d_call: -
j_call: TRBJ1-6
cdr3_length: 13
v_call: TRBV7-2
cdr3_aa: CASRSTGGSPLHF

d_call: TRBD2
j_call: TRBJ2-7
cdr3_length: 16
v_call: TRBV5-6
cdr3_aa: CASSLELASSSYEQYF

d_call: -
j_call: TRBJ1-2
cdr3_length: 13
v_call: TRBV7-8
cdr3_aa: CASSLGPKGGYTF

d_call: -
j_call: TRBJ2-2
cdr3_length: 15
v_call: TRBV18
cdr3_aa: CASSPSGRDTGELFF

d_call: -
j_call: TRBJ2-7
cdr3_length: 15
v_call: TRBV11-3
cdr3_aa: CASSYGGGASYEQYF

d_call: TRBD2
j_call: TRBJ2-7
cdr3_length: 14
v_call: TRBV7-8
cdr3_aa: CASSLARWGGEQYF

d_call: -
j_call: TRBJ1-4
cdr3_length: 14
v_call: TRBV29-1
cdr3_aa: CSVYAGPVKGKLFF

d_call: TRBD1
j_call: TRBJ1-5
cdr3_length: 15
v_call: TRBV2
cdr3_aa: CASREQGGPQQPQHF

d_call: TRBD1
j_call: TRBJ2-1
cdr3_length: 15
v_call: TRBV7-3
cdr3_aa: CASSLGQGVFNEQFF

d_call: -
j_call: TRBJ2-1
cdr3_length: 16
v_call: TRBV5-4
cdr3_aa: CASTPTLGGSYNEQFF

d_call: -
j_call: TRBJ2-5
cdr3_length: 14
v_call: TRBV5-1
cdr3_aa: CASSSGPNQETQYF

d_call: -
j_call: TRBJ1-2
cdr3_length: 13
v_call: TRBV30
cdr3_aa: CAWSARVGRGYTF

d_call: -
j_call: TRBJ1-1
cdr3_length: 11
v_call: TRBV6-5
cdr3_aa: CASIGTRGAFF

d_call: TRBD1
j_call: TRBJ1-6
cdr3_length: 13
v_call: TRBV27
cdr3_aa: CASTGQAGSPLHF

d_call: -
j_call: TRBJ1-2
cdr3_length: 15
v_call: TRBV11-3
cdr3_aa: CASSSSPSRQEGYTF

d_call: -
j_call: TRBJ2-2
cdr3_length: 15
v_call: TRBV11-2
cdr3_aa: CATSTRSGNTGELFF

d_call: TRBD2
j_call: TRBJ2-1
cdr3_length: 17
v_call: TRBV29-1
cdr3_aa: CSVEEGAGVDLYNEQFF

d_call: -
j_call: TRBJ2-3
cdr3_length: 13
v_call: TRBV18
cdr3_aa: CASSPTEGDTQYF

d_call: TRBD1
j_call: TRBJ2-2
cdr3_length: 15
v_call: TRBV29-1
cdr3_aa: CSVERLGQGDGELFF

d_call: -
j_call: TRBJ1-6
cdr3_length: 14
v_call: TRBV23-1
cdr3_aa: CASCVRGDNSPLHF

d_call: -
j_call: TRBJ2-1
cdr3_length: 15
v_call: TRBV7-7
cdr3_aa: CASSPTSGSYNEQFF

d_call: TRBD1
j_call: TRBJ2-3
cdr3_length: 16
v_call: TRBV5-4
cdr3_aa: CASSPGQGGDTDTQYF

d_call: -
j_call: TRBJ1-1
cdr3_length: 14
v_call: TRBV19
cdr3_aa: CASSLATGFTEAFF

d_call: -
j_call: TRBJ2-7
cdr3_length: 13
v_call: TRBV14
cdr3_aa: CASSFGSNYEQYF

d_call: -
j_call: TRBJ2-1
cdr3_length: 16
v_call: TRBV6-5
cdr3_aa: CASSYSVRTSYNEQFF

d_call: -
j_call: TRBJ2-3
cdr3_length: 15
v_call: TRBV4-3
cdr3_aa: CASSQVGASVDTQYF

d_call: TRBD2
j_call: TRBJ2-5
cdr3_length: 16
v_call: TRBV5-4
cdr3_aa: CASSLLAGGPGETQYF

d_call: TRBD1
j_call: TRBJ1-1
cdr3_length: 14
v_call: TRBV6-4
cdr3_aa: CASRPGQENTEAFF

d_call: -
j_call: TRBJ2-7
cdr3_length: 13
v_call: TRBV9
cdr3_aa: CASSVASEGEQYF

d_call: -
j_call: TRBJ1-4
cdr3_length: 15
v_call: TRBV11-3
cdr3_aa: CASSLAHSRYEKLFF

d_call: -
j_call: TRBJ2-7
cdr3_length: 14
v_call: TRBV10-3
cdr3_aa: CAIQLQGPSYEQYF

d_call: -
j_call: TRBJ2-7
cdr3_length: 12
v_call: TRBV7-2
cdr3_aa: CASSFHGNEQYF

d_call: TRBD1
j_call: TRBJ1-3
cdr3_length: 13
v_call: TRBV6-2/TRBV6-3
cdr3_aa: CASSWTGGNTIYF

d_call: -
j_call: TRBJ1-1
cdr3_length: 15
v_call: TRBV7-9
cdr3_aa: CASSPLGGRHTEAFF

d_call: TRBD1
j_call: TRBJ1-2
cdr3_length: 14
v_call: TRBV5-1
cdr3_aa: CASSLAQGAFGYTF

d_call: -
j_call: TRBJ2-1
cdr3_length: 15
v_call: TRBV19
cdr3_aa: CASSPQVFGINEQFF

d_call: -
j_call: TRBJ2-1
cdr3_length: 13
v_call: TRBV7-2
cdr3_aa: CASSLGPNNEQFF

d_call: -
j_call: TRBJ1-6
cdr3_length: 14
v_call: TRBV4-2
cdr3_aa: CASSHPRGNSPLHF

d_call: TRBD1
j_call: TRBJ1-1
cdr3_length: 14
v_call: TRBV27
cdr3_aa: CASSFDQGVTEAFF

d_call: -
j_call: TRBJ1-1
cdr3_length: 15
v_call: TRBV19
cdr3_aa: CASSPQGDRNTEAFF

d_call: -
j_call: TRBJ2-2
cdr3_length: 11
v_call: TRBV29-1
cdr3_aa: CSVGLVGELFF

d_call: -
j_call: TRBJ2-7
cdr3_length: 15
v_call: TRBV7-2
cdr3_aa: CASSYSGLVGYEQYF

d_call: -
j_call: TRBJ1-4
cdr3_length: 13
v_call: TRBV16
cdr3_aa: CASSHHTNEKLFF

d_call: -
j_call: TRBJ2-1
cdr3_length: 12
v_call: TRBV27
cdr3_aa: CASSPSGTKQFF

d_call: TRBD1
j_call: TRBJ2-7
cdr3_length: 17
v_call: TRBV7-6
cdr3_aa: CASSLGILRDSSYEQYF

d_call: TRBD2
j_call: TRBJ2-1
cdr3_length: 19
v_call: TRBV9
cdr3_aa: CASSVEGTSGISSYNEQFF